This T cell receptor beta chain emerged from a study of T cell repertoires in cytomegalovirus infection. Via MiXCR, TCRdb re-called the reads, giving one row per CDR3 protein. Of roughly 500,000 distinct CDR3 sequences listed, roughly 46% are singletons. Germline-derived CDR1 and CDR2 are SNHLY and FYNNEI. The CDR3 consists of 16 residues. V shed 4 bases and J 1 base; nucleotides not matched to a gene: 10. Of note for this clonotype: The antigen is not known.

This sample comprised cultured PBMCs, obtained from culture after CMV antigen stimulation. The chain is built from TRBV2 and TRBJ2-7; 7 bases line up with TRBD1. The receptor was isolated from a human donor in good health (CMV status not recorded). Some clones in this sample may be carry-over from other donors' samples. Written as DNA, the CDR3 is TGTGCCAGCAGTGGCACAGGGGTGGGAGTTTCCTACGAGCAGTACTTC. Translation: CASSGTGVGVSYEQYF.